This T cell receptor (beta chain) was retrieved from a study of control samples from healthy donors and cancer patients. Trimming left V 4 bases short and J 1 base short, with 7 bases between. This CDR3 contains 13 residues. Assay used: immunoSEQ multiplex PCR; TCRdb lists only in-frame clones, some missing. The sample table sets out approximately 190,000 clones. The source material was blood. The chain carries TRBV12-3 or TRBV12-4 and TRBJ2-5; D unresolved. This TCR was recovered from a woman in her twenties or thirties in good health. CDR3 coding DNA: TGTGCCAGCAGTTGGGCTGCCCAAGAGACCCAGTACTTC. Translation: CASSWAAQETQYF.